This T cell receptor (beta chain) was sequenced during a study of cytomegalovirus exposure and HLA in healthy donors. General observations from the study: Overall, around 150 TCR beta chains were annotated as cytomegalovirus-associated. HLA alleles were associated with 15,000 to 20,000 TCR beta sequences in a later analysis at 0.05 false discovery rate. Analyzed later, association rates of TCRs varied across HLA loci, with DRB1 most and HLA-C fewest. Rarity held for most TCR sequences, but there were some public TCRs that occurred in many donors.

It was with 60 Vbeta and 13 Jbeta primers that the PCR ran. The protocol was immunoSEQ multiplex PCR, while the TCRdb copy is restricted to in-frame clones and leaves out a portion. The table records 160,000 or so clones, around 80% of them present only once. The V and J ends lost 5 bases and 8 bases respectively, with 16 bases between them. The germline gives CDR1 KGHSH, CDR2 LQKENI. This CDR3 contains 14 residues. With regard to this clone: Antigen: not known.

Sequencing was performed on PBMCs. The V call is TRBV18, the J call TRBJ2-4; weak D call: TRBD1 (6 bases). This TCR derives from a man aged 35 to 55 in good health and CMV-seronegative. CDR3 sequence: CASSYTTTGDIQYF. CDR3 nucleotides: TGTGCCAGCTCATATACCACGACAGGAGACATTCAGTACTTC.